Below are 7 T cell receptor beta chains sequenced from a single sample in a study of human T cells and chemical hapten exposure. Described time point: pre-sensitization, week 0. Documented treatment: therapeutic diphenylcyclopropenone sensitization with weekly scalp DPC. TCRdb ran MiXCR on the RACE reads and lists one entry per CDR3 protein. The sample consists of around 330,000 distinct CDR3 sequences, over 5% of them appearing once. The starting material was whole blood, obtained in connection with sensitization to the hapten diphenylcyclopropenone (DPC). The receptors were sampled from a woman aged 18-30 years with alopecia areata. Some clones in this sample may be carry-over from other donors' samples.

This clonotype was recorded a few times. CDR3 sequence (DNA): TGTGCCAGCAGCTTATCTGGGCAGTACCAAGAGACCCAGTACTTC. Amino acid sequence: CASSLSGQYQETQYF. The chain combines TRBV7-3 with TRBJ2-5, with unresolved D. V shed 2 bases and J shed 0 bases, with 10 bases lying between them. CDR1 is SGHTA and CDR2 is FQGTGA in the germline V gene. The CDR3 contains 15 residues. The full variable domain, completed using reference TRBV7-3 and TRBJ2-5, is GAGVSQTPSNKVTEKGKYVELRCDPISGHTALYWYRQSLGQGPEFLIYFQGTGAADDSGLPNDRFFAVRPEGSVSTLKIQRTERGDSAVYLCASSLSGQYQETQYFGPGTRLLVL.

In its sample, this clonotype was seen many times. The CDR3 protein is CAGGTHYGYTF. The CDR3 DNA is TGTGCCGGGGGGACCCACTATGGCTACACCTTC. The chain carries TRBV28 and TRBJ1-2; D is perhaps TRBD1 (5 bases). The CDR3 is 11 residues long. V was shortened by 11 bases and J by 3 bases, with 10 bases between the two germline ends. From germline, CDR1 is MDHEN and CDR2 SYDVKM.

This clonotype was seen more than once but under ten times. The V and J genes are TRBV5-1 and TRBJ2-7; TRBD1 or TRBD2 may be the D gene (5 bases each). CDR3 length equals 14 residues. The germline CDR1 and CDR2 sequences are SGHRS and YFSETQ. The germline V and J ends were trimmed by 4 bases and 0 bases, with 11 bases remaining between them. CDR3 coding DNA: TGCGCCAGCAGCGCCCGGGACCGCTCCTACGAGCAGTACTTC. Encoded protein: CASSARDRSYEQYF.

Many counts were recorded for this clonotype. In DNA, the CDR3 is TGTGCCAGCAGTTTACTTCCCGGGGGGCCAAACACTGAAGCTTTCTTT. Amino acid sequence: CASSLLPGGPNTEAFF. This sequence joins TRBV12-3 or TRBV12-4 and TRBJ1-1; perhaps TRBD1 as D (6 bases). The CDR3 has 16 residues. V shed 2 bases and J shed 2 bases, with 15 bases lying between them.

This clonotype showed up many times. The chain uses TRBV4-2 and TRBJ1-1, with 7 bases lining up with TRBD1. The J segment lost 0 bases and the V segment lost 0 bases, leaving 4 bases of the junction unmatched. The CDR3 sequence is 16 residues long. Germline CDR1 reads LGHNA; CDR2 reads YNFKEQ. CDR3 DNA sequence: TGTGCCAGCAGCCAAGACCGGGACAGTATGAACACTGAAGCTTTCTTT. Its protein is CASSQDRDSMNTEAFF.

Many counts were recorded for this clonotype. The V and J genes are TRBV6-1 and TRBJ2-6, with a weak D call TRBD1 (5 bases). V shed 1 base and J shed 1 base, with 5 bases lying between them. The V gene's germline CDR1 is MNHNS and CDR2 SASEGT. CDR3 size: 15 residues. The CDR3 nucleotides read TGTGCCAGCAGTGAAGAGGGGTCTGGGGCCAACGTCCTGACTTTC. This encodes CASSEEGSGANVLTF.

Only a few counts were recorded for this clonotype. V usage is TRBV20-1 and J usage is TRBJ2-1; D possibly corresponds to TRBD2 (5 bases). With 3 bases removed from V and 4 bases from J, the gap between germline ends came to 7 bases. The CDR3 totals 12 residues. Germline V gene sequence: CDR1 DFQATT, CDR2 SNEGSKA (reference sequence). CDR3 sequence: CSASGVYNEQFF. The CDR3 DNA sequence: TGCAGTGCTAGCGGGGTGTACAATGAGCAGTTCTTC.